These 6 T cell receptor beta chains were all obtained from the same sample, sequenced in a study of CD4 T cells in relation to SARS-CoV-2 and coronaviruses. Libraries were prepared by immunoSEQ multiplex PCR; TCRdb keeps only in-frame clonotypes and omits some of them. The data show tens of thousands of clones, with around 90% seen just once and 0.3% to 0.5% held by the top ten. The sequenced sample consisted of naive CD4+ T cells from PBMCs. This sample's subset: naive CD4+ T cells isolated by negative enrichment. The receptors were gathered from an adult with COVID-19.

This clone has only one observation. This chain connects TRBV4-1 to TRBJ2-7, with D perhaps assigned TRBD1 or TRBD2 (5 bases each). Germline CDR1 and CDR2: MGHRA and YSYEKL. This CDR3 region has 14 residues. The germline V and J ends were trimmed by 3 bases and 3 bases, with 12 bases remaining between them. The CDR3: CASSQRDGDYEQYF. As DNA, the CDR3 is TGCGCCAGCAGCCAGAGGGACGGTGACTACGAGCAGTACTTC.

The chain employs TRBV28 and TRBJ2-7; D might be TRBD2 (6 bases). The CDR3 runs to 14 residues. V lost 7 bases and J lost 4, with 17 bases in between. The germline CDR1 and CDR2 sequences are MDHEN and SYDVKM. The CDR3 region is CASKSGSSEYEQYF. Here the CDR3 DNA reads TGTGCCAGCAAGTCCGGGAGCAGTGAGTACGAGCAGTACTTC.

CDR3 residues: CASSSWTGDTGELFF. DNA for the CDR3: TGTGCCAGCAGCTCCTGGACAGGGGACACCGGGGAGCTGTTTTTT. V usage is TRBV11-3 and J usage is TRBJ2-2, with TRBD1 identical over 9 bases. Germline assignment: CDR1 SGHNT and CDR2 YENEEA. The CDR3 sequence is 15 residues long. Trimming at V came to 4 bases and at J to 3 bases, leaving 3 bases not matched to a gene. Full variable domain (outside the CDR3, taken from reference TRBV11-3 and TRBJ2-2): EAGVVQSPRYKIIEKKQPVAFWCNPISGHNTLYWYLQNLGQGPELLIRYENEEAVDDSQLPKDRFSAERLKGVDSTLKIQPAELGDSAVYLCASSSWTGDTGELFFGEGSRLTVL.

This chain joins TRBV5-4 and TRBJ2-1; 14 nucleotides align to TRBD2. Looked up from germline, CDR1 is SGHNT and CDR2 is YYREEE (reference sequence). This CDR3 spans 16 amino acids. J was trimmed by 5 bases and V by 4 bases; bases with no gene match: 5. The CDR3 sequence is CASSPPGLAGDNEQFF. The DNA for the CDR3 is TGTGCCAGCAGCCCACCGGGACTAGCGGGAGACAATGAGCAGTTCTTC.

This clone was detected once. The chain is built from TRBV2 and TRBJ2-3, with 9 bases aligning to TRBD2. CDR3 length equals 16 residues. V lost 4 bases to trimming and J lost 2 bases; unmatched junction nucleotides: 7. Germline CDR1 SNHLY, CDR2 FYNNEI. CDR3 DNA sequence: TGTGCCAGCAGTGTATCTAGCGGGACCGCCACAGATACGCAGTATTTT. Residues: CASSVSSGTATDTQYF.

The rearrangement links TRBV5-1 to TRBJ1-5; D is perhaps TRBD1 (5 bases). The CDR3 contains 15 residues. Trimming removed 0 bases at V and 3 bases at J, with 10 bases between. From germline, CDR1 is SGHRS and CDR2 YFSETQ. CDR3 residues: CASSLGTNSNQPQHF. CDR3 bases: TGCGCCAGCAGCTTGGGGACAAACTCCAATCAGCCCCAGCATTTT.